Presented here are 30 T cell receptor beta chains from one specimen sequenced in a study of blood T cell repertoires in COVID-19 (TCRdb year 2020). Library generation was performed with the immunoSEQ multiplex PCR assay. The table comes from immuneACCESS by way of TCRdb, which keeps in-frame sequences with V and J called. Part of the clones is missing from these tables; in studies checked, under half for an unresolved V gene and the rest for unknown reasons. In this sample the table shows 250,000 to 350,000 clones, about 90% of which occur a single time. The ten largest clones add up to about 2.2% of the sample. Sequencing input: peripheral blood. These receptors were obtained from a woman between 50 and 59 years old who had recovered from COVID-19.

This sequence joins TRBV12-3 or TRBV12-4 and TRBJ2-7; TRBD2 agrees at 7 bases. This CDR3 is 13 amino acids long. With 4 bases clipped from V and 3 bases from J, the junction kept 3 bases outside the gene matches. The CDR3 nucleotides read TGTGCCAGCAGTTCCAGCGGGGACTACGAGCAGTACTTC. Translation gives CASSSSGDYEQYF.

This clone was recorded once. V usage is TRBV10-3 and J usage is TRBJ1-1; the D gene is possibly TRBD1 (6 bases). Trimming cost V 4 bases and J 8 bases, with 14 bases left between them. The germline V gene has CDR1 ENHRY and CDR2 SYGVKD. This CDR3 has 13 amino acids. The chain's CDR3 is CAISADSTIEAFF. The CDR3 DNA follows: TGTGCCATCAGTGCGGACAGCACTATCGAAGCTTTCTTT.

This rearrangement joins TRBV6-2 or TRBV6-3 to TRBJ2-1, with TRBD2 identical over 11 bases. This CDR3 region has 16 residues. V was clipped by 5 bases and J by 4 bases; unmatched bases: 7. Germline CDR1 and CDR2: MNHEY and SVGEGT. In DNA, the CDR3 is TGTGCCAGCAGTCTAGAACTAGCGGGGGTATACAATGAGCAGTTCTTC. This codes for CASSLELAGVYNEQFF.

This chain uses TRBV13 with TRBJ2-3, with D possibly being TRBD2 (6 bases). In germline, CDR1 is PRHDT, CDR2 FYEKMQ (reference sequence). The ends were cut back, 0 bases at V and 5 bases at J, with 12 bases in the middle. The CDR3 length is 15 residues. The CDR3 DNA is TGTGCCAGCAGCTTAGGCTCTAGCGATAAAGATACGCAGTATTTT. This gives the protein CASSLGSSDKDTQYF.

The chain links TRBV7-2 to TRBJ2-5; 7 nucleotides align to TRBD2. The CDR3 length is 16 residues. Germline V CDR1 and CDR2: SGHTA, FQGNSA. V shed 4 bases, J shed 5 bases, and the junction held 13 bases outside the gene matches. This chain's CDR3 is CASSSLRGGGLETQYF. In DNA, the CDR3 is TGTGCCAGCAGCTCCCTCCGGGGCGGGGGTTTGGAGACCCAGTACTTC.

The chain links TRBV18 to TRBJ1-2; 9 nucleotides match TRBD1. CDR1 is KGHSH, CDR2 LQKENI, per germline. The CDR3 contains 13 residues. After removal of 1 base from V and 8 bases from J, the junction contained 2 bases not matched to a gene. The CDR3 protein is CASSPRQGEGYTF. Written as DNA, the CDR3 is TGTGCCAGCTCACCACGACAGGGGGAAGGCTACACCTTC.

This CDR3 is CASSRDRGANEQFF. CDR3 nucleotides: TGTGCCAGCAGTCGGGACAGGGGAGCCAATGAGCAGTTCTTC. The V call is TRBV7-2, the J call TRBJ2-1; TRBD1 matches at 10 bases. The CDR3 sequence is 14 residues long. CDR1 SGHTA and CDR2 FQGNSA come from the germline V gene. With 6 bases clipped from V and 6 bases from J, the junction kept 5 bases outside the gene matches.

The chain has TRBV4-1 and TRBJ1-1, with 8 nucleotides matching TRBD1. The CDR3 has 16 residues. CDR1 MGHRA and CDR2 YSYEKL come from the germline V gene. V shed 1 base, J shed 0 bases, and the junction held 4 bases outside the gene matches. CDR3 region: CASSQGDRSMNTEAFF. CDR3 nucleotides: TGCGCCAGCAGCCAAGGGGACAGGAGCATGAACACTGAAGCTTTCTTT.

The V call is TRBV7-2, the J call TRBJ2-3; D unclear. The germline V and J ends were trimmed by 6 bases and 3 bases, with 10 bases remaining between them. There are 13 residues in the CDR3. CDR1 is SGHTA and CDR2 is FQGNSA in the germline V gene. The CDR3 loop reads CASRFTVTDTQYF. CDR3 nucleotide sequence: TGTGCCAGCAGGTTTACAGTTACAGATACGCAGTATTTT.

This chain uses TRBV5-1 with TRBJ2-3; D perhaps matches TRBD2 (7 bases). V dropped 4 bases and J dropped 0 bases, with 18 bases sitting between them. This CDR3 spans 17 amino acids. CDR1 is SGHRS, CDR2 YFSETQ, per germline. The CDR3 spells CASSPRGGSLSTDTQYF. CDR3 nucleotide sequence: TGCGCCAGCAGCCCTAGGGGGGGAAGTTTAAGCACAGATACGCAGTATTTT.

This clone has more than one count but fewer than ten. This chain uses TRBV18 with TRBJ2-1, with TRBD2 identical over 8 bases. CDR3 length equals 16 residues. Germline assignment: CDR1 KGHSH and CDR2 LQKENI. V shed 2 bases, J shed 6 bases, and the junction held 9 bases outside the gene matches. The CDR3, as DNA: TGTGCCAGCTCACCATTTCTCCGGGGGGGGCGCAATGAGCAGTTCTTC. It yields the protein CASSPFLRGGRNEQFF.

V and J are TRBV9 and TRBJ2-2; D gene uncertain. Germline V gene lookup returns CDR1 SGDLS and CDR2 YYNGEE. The CDR3 runs to 13 residues. The V end lost 1 base, the J end lost 1 base, and 2 bases lay between the germline ends. In nucleotides, the CDR3 is TGTGCCAGCAGCGTACAGAACACCGGGGAGCTGTTTTTT. Encoded protein: CASSVQNTGELFF.

The V call is TRBV19, the J call TRBJ2-5; TRBD1 matches 7 bases. The CDR3 contains 15 residues. The V and J ends lost 5 bases and 6 bases, in that order; junction bases with no gene match: 12. Germline CDR1 reads LNHDA; CDR2 reads SQIVND (reference sequence). Here the CDR3 DNA reads TGTGCCAGTAGTGGGGACAGTATCAACCCCAAGACCCAGTACTTC. As protein: CASSGDSINPKTQYF.

The genes are TRBV5-6 and TRBJ1-3, with D maybe TRBD1 (6 bases). The CDR3 length is 15 residues. Germline lookup yields CDR1 SGHDT and CDR2 YYEEEE. Trimming took off 3 bases at V and 0 bases at J, with 10 bases between the two ends. DNA of the CDR3: TGTGCCAGCAGCTGGGGGGGCCGCTCTGGAAACACCATATATTTT. It yields the protein CASSWGGRSGNTIYF.

V usage is TRBV5-4 and J usage is TRBJ2-5; 8 bases agree with TRBD2. The CDR3 covers 15 residues. Germline values: CDR1 SGHNT, CDR2 YYREEE (reference sequence). V dropped 1 base and J dropped 4; count of bases not matched to a gene: 6. CDR3 region: CASSLKLAESETQYF. As DNA, the CDR3 is TGTGCCAGCAGCTTGAAACTAGCGGAATCAGAGACCCAGTACTTC.

The chain has TRBV9 and TRBJ2-2; D may be TRBD1 (5 bases). The V and J ends lost 3 bases and 2 bases respectively, with 20 bases between them. CDR1 is SGDLS, CDR2 YYNGEE, per germline. This CDR3 region has 18 residues. The chain's CDR3 is CASSGQGGEGQNTGELFF. The CDR3 DNA reads as TGTGCCAGCAGCGGTCAGGGTGGGGAAGGCCAAAACACCGGGGAGCTGTTTTTT.

V usage is TRBV18 and J usage is TRBJ2-5; no firm D call. The V end was cut by 2 bases, the J end by 3 bases, with 4 bases between. CDR3 length equals 12 residues. Germline V gene data show CDR1 as KGHSH and CDR2 as LQKENI. The CDR3: CASSPVEETQYF. CDR3 DNA: TGTGCCAGCTCACCAGTCGAAGAGACCCAGTACTTC.

The chain recombines TRBV9 with TRBJ1-5; 8 bases map to TRBD1. Germline V gene lookup returns CDR1 SGDLS and CDR2 YYNGEE. V was clipped by 5 bases and J by 2 bases; unmatched bases: 6. CDR3 size: 15 residues. CDR3 region: CASSQGAAGNQPQHF. Here the CDR3 DNA reads TGTGCCAGCAGTCAGGGGGCCGCTGGCAATCAGCCCCAGCATTTT.

The chain combines TRBV5-1 with TRBJ1-1; tentatively, D is TRBD1 (6 bases). Per the germline V gene, CDR1 is SGHRS and CDR2 is YFSETQ. The CDR3 loop spans 15 amino acids. V lost 2 bases, J lost 3 bases, and 14 bases lay in between. For the CDR3, the DNA is TGCGCCAGCAGCTTTGAGAGGGGGGGCTACACTGAAGCTTTCTTT. This encodes CASSFERGGYTEAFF.

V usage is TRBV7-2 and J usage is TRBJ1-1; unclear D gene. Germline lookup yields CDR1 SGHTA and CDR2 FQGNSA. The CDR3 has 12 residues. Trimming took off 5 bases at V and 3 bases at J, with 7 bases between the two ends. CDR3 sequence reads: CASSGRDTEAFF. CDR3 in DNA: TGTGCCAGCAGCGGGCGTGACACTGAAGCTTTCTTT.

The chain employs TRBV5-6 and TRBJ1-2; 9 nucleotides match TRBD1. The length of the CDR3 is 15 residues. Germline V gene sequence: CDR1 SGHDT, CDR2 YYEEEE. Unmatched junction bases numbered 11, after V lost 4 bases and J lost 7 bases. CDR3 bases: TGTGCCAGCAGCCGATTGGGACAGGGCGTTAGTGGCTACACCTTC. This codes for CASSRLGQGVSGYTF.

The genes are TRBV18 and TRBJ2-1, with 10 bases identical to TRBD2. Looked up from germline, CDR1 is KGHSH and CDR2 is LQKENI. The V segment lost 2 bases and the J segment 6 bases; nucleotides outside the gene matches: 4. CDR3 size: 15 residues. CDR3 DNA: TGTGCCAGCTCACCAATAAGCGGGGGGGCCAATGAGCAGTTCTTC. Its translation: CASSPISGGANEQFF.

The chain links TRBV3-1 (or the pseudogene TRBV3-2) to TRBJ2-5; 7 nucleotides line up with TRBD1. Germline CDR1 reads LGHDT; CDR2 reads YNNKEL (reference sequence). The CDR3 runs 15 residues. Trimming removed 4 bases from V and 5 bases from J; junction bases left unmatched: 10. The CDR3 sequence: CASSPTSDRDETQYF. The CDR3 DNA follows: TGTGCCAGCAGCCCGACAAGTGACAGGGATGAGACCCAGTACTTC.

This clone was found a few times. The chain couples TRBV6-5 to TRBJ1-2; possible D gene TRBD1, 5 bases. CDR3 length: 12 amino acids. Per the germline V gene, CDR1 is MNHEY and CDR2 is SVGAGI. V was cut by 11 bases and J by 1 base, with 11 bases left in between. CDR3: CACAGVNYGYTF. As DNA, the CDR3 is TGTGCCTGCGCGGGGGTTAACTATGGCTACACCTTC.

This clone was counted once. V and J are TRBV10-3 and TRBJ2-1; D is possibly TRBD2 (6 bases). Trimming removed 3 bases from V and 1 base from J, with 10 bases in between. CDR3 length: 15 residues. The germline CDR1 and CDR2 sequences are ENHRY and SYGVKD. The CDR3 here is CAISDPRGSYNEQFF. CDR3 in DNA: TGTGCCATCAGTGACCCACGGGGGTCCTACAATGAGCAGTTCTTC.

The V gene is TRBV6-5, the J gene TRBJ2-1; D is ambiguous. V gave up 6 bases and J gave up 8 bases, with 8 bases separating them. This CDR3 has 11 residues. Germline CDR1 and CDR2: MNHEY and SVGAGI. The CDR3: CASRAAYEQFF. The CDR3 DNA reads as TGTGCCAGCAGGGCTGCCTATGAGCAGTTCTTC.

This chain connects TRBV7-2 to TRBJ1-6, with D hard to call. The CDR3 is 13 residues long. Per the germline V gene, CDR1 is SGHTA and CDR2 is FQGNSA. Trimming cost V 7 bases and J 7 bases, with 11 bases left between them. The CDR3 bases are TGTGCCAGCACTCGGGATGGGAATTCACCCCTCCACTTT. The encoded protein is CASTRDGNSPLHF.

The table lists this clone with a count of one. The V gene is TRBV7-2, the J gene TRBJ1-3; no clear D. This CDR3 comprises 15 residues. Trimming removed 5 bases at V and 0 bases at J, with 11 bases between. The germline CDR1 and CDR2 sequences are SGHTA and FQGNSA. In DNA form, the CDR3 reads TGTGCCAGCAGCCAGGACTCTTCCTCTGGAAACACCATATATTTT. Translated: CASSQDSSSGNTIYF.

The V gene is TRBV2, the J gene TRBJ2-2; 8 bases are a match to TRBD2. Germline CDR1 reads SNHLY; CDR2 reads FYNNEI. Losses at the gene ends were 4 bases for V and 2 bases for J; bases not matched to a gene: 6. This CDR3 is built from 16 residues. CDR3 DNA: TGTGCCAGCAGTGTCTTGGCGGGGGGTAACACCGGGGAGCTGTTTTTT. This gives the protein CASSVLAGGNTGELFF.

The rearrangement uses TRBV7-2 and TRBJ2-1; tentatively, D is TRBD2 (6 bases). The length of the CDR3 is 15 residues. The ends were cut back, 0 bases at V and 3 bases at J, with 9 bases in the middle. Per germline, CDR1 SGHTA and CDR2 FQGNSA. CDR3 in DNA: TGTGCCAGCAGCTTAGCGCGGGGAGTCTACAATGAGCAGTTCTTC. Translated, it gives CASSLARGVYNEQFF.